A single sample is the source of the 8 T cell receptor beta chains below, sequenced in a study of T cells in Graves' hyperthyroidism and ophthalmopathy. From RNA transcripts, TCR beta CDR3 regions were amplified. TCR CDR3 regions were first amplified by RT-PCR with HTBI primers. TCRdb processed the multiplex PCR reads anew with MiXCR; each CDR3 protein has one entry. Altogether 350,000 to 500,000 distinct CDR3 sequences are present, around 15% being singletons, with the ten largest covering 5% to 6%. What was sequenced was blood. These receptors originate from a woman younger than 35 with Graves' hyperthyroidism.

This clonotype occurred a few times. J is TRBJ2-2 and V is TRBV29-1, with TRBD2 identical over 10 bases. The CDR3 runs to 13 residues. Germline V gene lookup returns CDR1 SQVTM and CDR2 ANQGSEA. The V gene end was trimmed by 6 bases and the J gene end by 5 bases; junction bases not matched to a gene: 3. The CDR3 here is CSVRAGGTGELFF. The CDR3 DNA reads as TGCAGCGTCCGAGCGGGAGGGACCGGGGAGCTGTTTTTT.

This clonotype was observed a few times. V gene TRBV6-2 or TRBV6-3 combines with J gene TRBJ1-2; D not resolved. V gave up 2 bases and J gave up 8 bases, with 15 bases separating them. This CDR3 comprises 14 residues. Germline values: CDR1 MNHEY, CDR2 SVGEGT. This chain's CDR3 is CASSYPGSIRGYTF. In DNA, the CDR3 is TGTGCCAGCAGTTACCCCGGCTCCATCCGGGGCTACACCTTC.

Concerning this clonotype itself: A much larger clonotype is one base distant, so this may be a read error. V gene TRBV7-2 combines with J gene TRBJ2-1, with D tentatively TRBD1 (6 bases). V was cut by 5 bases and J by 4 bases, with 15 bases left in between. Germline V gene data show CDR1 as SGHTA and CDR2 as FQGNSA. The CDR3 spans 15 residues. CDR3 region: CASSATGTSYNEQFF. DNA for the CDR3: TGTGCCAGCAGCGCCACCGGGACATCGTACAATGAGCAGTTCTTC.

This clonotype was seen ten or more times. CDR3 bases: TGTGCCAGCAGTCCCCACGTCGGGGCGGGAGGCCCCCGGGATACCTACACCTACGAGCAGTACTTC. Encoded protein: CASSPHVGAGGPRDTYTYEQYF. V is TRBV12-3 or TRBV12-4 and J is TRBJ2-7; 8 bases are shared with TRBD2. The V gene end was trimmed by 5 bases and the J gene end by 2 bases; junction bases not matched to a gene: 29. The CDR3 is made up of 22 amino acids.

This rearrangement joins TRBV19 to TRBJ2-7; 14 bases map to TRBD2. The CDR3 is 15 amino acids. Per the germline V gene, CDR1 is LNHDA and CDR2 is SQIVND (reference sequence). J lost 6 bases, V lost 9 bases, and 10 bases had no gene match. The CDR3 coding sequence is TGTGCCAGCGGGGGACTAGCGGGAGACACGGGCGAGCAGTACTTC. As protein: CASGGLAGDTGEQYF.

This clonotype was picked up many times. The CDR3: CSARGTSNQPQHF. DNA for the CDR3: TGCAGTGCTAGAGGGACGTCCAATCAGCCCCAGCATTTT. The chain recombines TRBV20-1 with TRBJ1-5; no clear D gene. Germline V lookup: CDR1 DFQATT, CDR2 SNEGSKA (reference sequence). The ends were cut back, 1 base at V and 3 bases at J, with 7 bases in the middle. This CDR3 comprises 13 residues.

V usage is TRBV3-1 and J usage is TRBJ2-7, with unresolved D. Germline loops: CDR1 LGHDT, CDR2 YNNKEL (reference sequence). The CDR3 is 13 residues long. Trimming left V 3 bases short and J 2 bases short, with 8 bases between. DNA of the CDR3: TGTGCCAGCAGCCAGCGGAGCCCCTACGAGCAGTACTTC. Translated: CASSQRSPYEQYF.

This clonotype was recorded at least ten times. This chain uses TRBV2 with TRBJ2-5; no clear D gene. This CDR3 spans 15 amino acids. Trimming cost V 8 bases and J 3 bases, with 19 bases left between them. Germline CDR1 SNHLY, CDR2 FYNNEI. The CDR3 sequence: CASGGPSWAEETQYF. The CDR3 DNA follows: TGTGCCAGCGGTGGGCCTAGTTGGGCCGAAGAGACCCAGTACTTC.